This T cell receptor beta chain was found in a study of blood T cell repertoires in COVID-19. Study in general: Sites in the United States, Italy and Spain provided acute and convalescent COVID-19 samples. T cells, B-cell-depleted T cells, or PBMCs provided the cDNA or gDNA that served as material.

Per the authors' pipeline: The authors estimated nucleated cell counts from reference gene primer amplification. TCRdb's table, derived via immunoSEQ multiplex PCR, lists solely in-frame clones and lacks some. V and J calls and clone size are as listed in that table; D and trimming were resolved from the DNA. The table has roughly 73,000 clones, 75% to 80% seen once. CDR1 is SGHRS, CDR2 YFSETQ, per germline. Trimming stripped 0 bases from V and 0 bases from J, with 10 bases between. This CDR3 has 15 residues. This sequence originates from a human donor in a cohort sampled during active COVID-19. The J gene is TRBJ2-7, the V gene TRBV5-1; D is ambiguous. The sequenced sample consisted of peripheral blood. In nucleotides, the CDR3 is TGCGCCAGCAGCTTGGCCTCTCAGGCCTCCTACGAGCAGTACTTC. It translates to CASSLASQASYEQYF.